Sequencing of this TCR beta chain was carried out in a study of blood T cell repertoires in COVID-19. Study context: COVID-19 samples from acute and convalescent phases originated in the United States, Italy and Spain. Sources were T cells, B-cell-depleted T cells, or PBMCs; the material itself was cDNA or gDNA.

The CDR3 is 16 amino acids. Losses at the gene ends were 6 bases for V and 0 bases for J; bases not matched to a gene: 4. Germline values: CDR1 MRHNA, CDR2 SNTAGT. As originally analysed: Estimation of nucleated cell counts was performed using reference gene primer amplification. Method: immunoSEQ multiplex PCR; TCRdb's copy keeps in-frame clones and lacks some. D and trimming come from the DNA, and the V and J calls and clone size come from that table. The sample has about 140,000 clones, about 80% seen once; the top ten hold approximately 8%. The V call is TRBV6-4, the J call TRBJ2-2; TRBD1 matches at 10 bases. This receptor was identified in a human donor in a cohort sampled during active COVID-19. Sample: peripheral blood. Here the CDR3 DNA reads TGTGCCAGCAGGAGACAGGGGGCCTCGAACACCGGGGAGCTGTTTTTT. Protein product: CASRRQGASNTGELFF.